The rows below give T cell receptor beta chains drawn from one sample of a study of T-cell reconstitution after alpha-beta-depleted transplantation in children. In TCRdb, the PCR reads were re-called with MiXCR into one record per CDR3 protein. Of 400,000 to 500,000 distinct CDR3 sequences in the sample, roughly 10% were seen once. The material was PBMCs from the stem cell graft donor, obtained from the stem cell graft. The receptors shown here come from a human donor who donated a stem cell graft to a child with acute myeloid leukemia. Both conserved end residues are trimmed from each CDR3.

j_call,cdr3_length,v_call,cdr3_aa
TRBJ1-1,12,TRBV5-1,ASSLDRVNTEAF
TRBJ2-5,14,TRBV5-1,ASSRRKSGGQETQY
TRBJ1-2,12,TRBV2,ASSYKTAAYGYT
TRBJ1-1,16,TRBV5-6,ASSPRWRGGEVNTEAF
TRBJ2-7,13,TRBV20-1,SARDLSTGKPEQY
TRBJ1-1,12,TRBV29-1,SAGDRTVNTEAF
TRBJ1-1,12,TRBV20-1,SATAGTLNTEAF
TRBJ1-5,11,TRBV20-1,SASRGNNQPQH
TRBJ2-1,13,TRBV5-1,ASSYERDLNNEQF
TRBJ2-1,11,TRBV5-1,ASSAITDNEQF
TRBJ2-1,13,TRBV9,ASSRGGQPYNEQF
TRBJ2-3,16,TRBV7-3,ASSSSFGRRQGTDTQY
TRBJ1-4,9,TRBV30,AWSIREGLF
TRBJ2-1,12,TRBV6-1,AISQGFPGGEQF
TRBJ1-6,14,TRBV6-1,ASSVRTVLHNSPLH
TRBJ2-1,15,TRBV20-1,SARDLLDRGSYNEQF
TRBJ1-2,15,TRBV4-1,ASSQVRPGQGAGGYT
TRBJ2-3,11,TRBV10-3,AISVANTDTQY
TRBJ2-3,12,TRBV23-1,ASSRQGFGDTQY
TRBJ2-1,13,TRBV25-1,ASRPSGSGVNEQF
TRBJ2-7,13,TRBV12-3/TRBV12-4,ASSGAGTSVYEQY
TRBJ2-1,13,TRBV10-3,AISGASGAHNEQF
TRBJ2-5,8,TRBV4-1,ASSPRAQY
TRBJ2-3,12,TRBV10-3,AIRSGGGTDTQY
TRBJ2-7,13,TRBV4-2,ASSQAATESYEQY
TRBJ1-2,12,TRBV9,ASSAGQGTYGYT
TRBJ2-7,10,TRBV14,ASSPSRNEQY
TRBJ1-5,11,TRBV12-3/TRBV12-4,ASSLNPPQPQH
TRBJ2-2,13,TRBV12-3/TRBV12-4,ASSLERDITGELF